Listed here are 13 T cell receptor beta chains from one sample, sequenced in a study of T cell responses to AZD1222 COVID-19 vaccine. Libraries were prepared by immunoSEQ multiplex PCR; TCRdb keeps only in-frame clonotypes and omits some of them. The profile shows about 190,000 clones, around 92% of them singletons. The sequences come from peripheral blood, collected on day 0 of AZD1222 vaccination. The receptors originated from an adult in good health.

The J gene is TRBJ2-5, the V gene TRBV4-1; D might be TRBD1 (5 bases). The V gene lost 4 bases and the J gene lost 3 bases, with 12 bases spanning the gap. Germline V gene data show CDR1 as MGHRA and CDR2 as YSYEKL. The CDR3 contains 14 residues. The CDR3 sequence is CASSRGAREETQYF. Here the CDR3 DNA reads TGCGCCAGCAGCCGTGGGGCCAGAGAAGAGACCCAGTACTTC.

The chain joins TRBV24-1 to TRBJ1-5; 9 bases fit TRBD1. Germline CDR1 reads KGHDR; CDR2 reads SFDVKD. CDR3 length: 15 residues. Trimming removed 5 bases from V and 4 bases from J; junction bases left unmatched: 5. DNA for the CDR3: TGTGCCACCAGTGCAGCGGGACAGGGTAATCAGCCCCAGCATTTT. It yields the protein CATSAAGQGNQPQHF.

The table lists this clone with a count of one. The CDR3: CASSLVPGSSTDTQYF. As DNA, the CDR3 is TGTGCCAGCAGCTTAGTACCGGGTTCTAGCACAGATACGCAGTATTTT. The chain links TRBV7-9 to TRBJ2-3; D gene uncertain. Per the germline V gene, CDR1 is SEHNR and CDR2 is FQNEAQ (reference sequence). The CDR3 is made up of 16 amino acids. Trimming stripped 1 base from V and 0 bases from J, with 11 bases between.

V is TRBV5-5 and J is TRBJ1-5, with 11 bases identical to TRBD1. V lost 0 bases to trimming and J lost 4 bases; unmatched junction nucleotides: 6. The CDR3 is 17 amino acids. Germline lookup yields CDR1 SGHKS and CDR2 YYEKEE (reference sequence). The CDR3 sequence: CASSLGDRGNGNQPQHF. The CDR3 nucleotides are TGTGCCAGCAGCTTGGGGGACAGGGGGAATGGTAATCAGCCCCAGCATTTT.

V gene TRBV10-3 combines with J gene TRBJ2-3, with D possibly matching TRBD2 (7 bases). The CDR3 loop spans 17 amino acids. V lost 8 bases to trimming and J lost 4 bases, with 25 bases between them. The germline V gene has CDR1 ENHRY and CDR2 SYGVKD. CDR3 DNA sequence: TGTGCCATCGGCCCCCGGACGGATGGGGGGGCCGCAGATACGCAGTATTTT. Translated, it gives CAIGPRTDGGAADTQYF.

V is TRBV12-3 or TRBV12-4 and J is TRBJ1-2; D gene uncertain. The V gene lost 1 base and the J gene lost 5 bases, with 8 bases spanning the gap. The CDR3 spans 13 residues. The CDR3 is CASSLGGSYGYTF. CDR3 in DNA: TGTGCCAGCAGTTTAGGGGGTAGTTATGGCTACACCTTC.

V gene TRBV14 combines with J gene TRBJ2-1; tentative D call: TRBD1 (5 bases). V was cut by 2 bases and J by 2 bases, with 13 bases left in between. This CDR3 is 16 amino acids long. Germline lookup yields CDR1 SGHDN and CDR2 FVKESK. This CDR3 is CASSQRQTVAYNEQFF. The CDR3, as DNA: TGTGCCAGCAGCCAACGACAGACGGTCGCCTACAATGAGCAGTTCTTC.

The chain employs TRBV10-2 and TRBJ1-5; weak D call: TRBD1 (5 bases). Per germline, CDR1 WSHSY and CDR2 SAAADI. The CDR3 sequence is 14 residues long. Trimming stripped 9 bases from V and 4 bases from J, with 16 bases between. The CDR3 sequence is CASGVMGTNQPQHF. DNA of the CDR3: TGCGCCAGTGGCGTCATGGGGACTAATCAGCCCCAGCATTTT.

The genes are TRBV9 and TRBJ2-1; unclear D gene. The CDR3 runs 11 residues. Trimming shortened V by 2 bases and J by 8 bases, and 5 bases separated the two germline ends. The V gene's germline CDR1 is SGDLS and CDR2 YYNGEE. The DNA of the CDR3 is TGTGCCAGCAGCGTGTCCGATGAGCAGTTCTTC. Encoded protein: CASSVSDEQFF.

V usage is TRBV6-5 and J usage is TRBJ1-3; a possible D gene is TRBD1 (6 bases). V was cut by 7 bases and J by 2 bases, with 15 bases left in between. CDR1 is MNHEY and CDR2 is SVGAGI in the germline V gene. The CDR3 loop spans 15 amino acids. In DNA form, the CDR3 reads TGTGCCAGCAAAACAGGGTTGATGGCTGGAAACACCATATATTTT. Its protein product is CASKTGLMAGNTIYF.

The J gene is TRBJ1-1, the V gene TRBV7-9; no reliable D call. Germline V gene lookup returns CDR1 SEHNR and CDR2 FQNEAQ (reference sequence). Trimming removed 3 bases at V and 1 base at J, with 9 bases between. The CDR3 runs 14 residues. In DNA form, the CDR3 reads TGTGCCAGCAGCTTGGAGACTCGGAACACTGAAGCTTTCTTT. Its translation is CASSLETRNTEAFF.

The chain is built from TRBV27 and TRBJ1-4; the D is unclear. The CDR3 is made up of 15 amino acids. Germline V gene lookup returns CDR1 MNHEY and CDR2 SMNVEV (reference sequence). Trimming pared 4 bases from V and 0 bases from J, leaving 9 bases between. The CDR3 reads CASSSDRATNEKLFF. The CDR3 bases are TGTGCCAGCAGTTCCGACCGTGCAACTAATGAAAAACTGTTTTTT.

A single count supports this clone. Likely a read error: the CDR3 ends without its conserved phenylalanine or tryptophan. No DNA is shown, since the ends of the CDR3 on it are uncertain; the CDR3 is the one TCRdb lists. This sequence joins TRBV10-3 and TRBJ2-7; the table gives TRBD2 as D, unverified against the DNA. 11 amino acids form the CDR3, both terminal residues included. CDR1 is ENHRY, CDR2 SYGVKD, per germline. This chain's CDR3 is CAIRGSGVATG.